The following is a T cell receptor (beta chain) sequence with its context. These data originate in a study of blood T cell repertoires in COVID-19. About the research overall: Acute and convalescent COVID-19 samples came from the United States, Italy and Spain. T cells, B-cell-depleted T cells, or PBMCs supplied cDNA or gDNA.

Germline values: CDR1 PRHDT, CDR2 FYEKMQ (reference sequence). The CDR3 contains 14 residues. The V end was cut by 4 bases, the J end by 4 bases, with 13 bases between. Produced via immunoSEQ multiplex PCR; TCRdb's table is partial and in-frame only. The sample includes 50,000 or so clones, roughly 86% of them seen just once. This rearrangement joins TRBV13 to TRBJ2-5; D may be TRBD2 (7 bases). The sequenced material came from peripheral blood. The source is an older woman with acute or convalescent COVID-19. Here the CDR3 reads CASSSKGGVETQYF. CDR3 DNA: TGTGCCAGCAGCTCCAAAGGGGGGGTAGAGACCCAGTACTTC.